This T cell receptor (beta chain) was retrieved from a study of blood T cell repertoires in COVID-19. Germline assignment: CDR1 KGHSH and CDR2 LQKENI. This CDR3 spans 15 amino acids. Trimming removed 3 bases from V and 0 bases from J, with 9 bases in between. Sequencing used immunoSEQ multiplex PCR; TCRdb keeps in-frame clones, though not all of them. The data hold about 120,000 clones, with around 79% observed a single time. The sequencing sample was made of peripheral blood. This TCR was sampled from a man between 65 and 85 years old with acute or convalescent COVID-19. V and J are TRBV18 and TRBJ1-3; D remains unclear. CDR3 in DNA: TGTGCCAGCTCACCCACGCAGGACTCTGGAAACACCATATATTTT. Its translation: CASSPTQDSGNTIYF.